The 21 T cell receptor beta chains below were found in one sample sequenced in a study of identical twins. Each CDR3 protein gets one entry after TCRdb re-called the 5' RACE reads with MiXCR. The top ten clones hold about 9.1% of a sample with 350,000 or so distinct CDR3 sequences, roughly 9% of them seen once. Sequencing was done on a sample of naive T cells sorted from blood. Receptor source: a woman in her 50s in good health.

Many counts were recorded for this clonotype. The chain combines TRBV15 with TRBJ1-4; no reliable D call. The germline V and J ends were trimmed by 4 bases and 8 bases, with 8 bases remaining between them. Germline loops: CDR1 LNHNV, CDR2 YYDKDF (reference sequence). There are 12 residues in the CDR3. CDR3 DNA: TGTGCCACCAGCACCGGACGGGAAAAACTGTTTTTT. Its translation: CATSTGREKLFF.

The V and J genes are TRBV5-1 and TRBJ2-1, with TRBD2 as a possible D gene (6 bases). Germline V CDR1 and CDR2: SGHRS, YFSETQ. The CDR3 is 15 residues long. Between the trimmed V and J ends, which lost 2 bases and 4 bases, there was a span of 13 bases. The chain's CDR3 is CASSFVGSGYNEQFF. The CDR3 DNA follows: TGCGCCAGCAGCTTCGTCGGTAGCGGTTACAATGAGCAGTTCTTC. The variable domain in full, with the rest retrieved from reference TRBV5-1 and TRBJ2-1, is KAGVTQTPRYLIKTRGQQVTLSCSPISGHRSVSWYQQTPGQGLQFLFEYFSETQRNKGNFPGRFSGRQFSNSRSEMNVSTLELGDSALYLCASSFVGSGYNEQFFGPGTRLTVL.

This clonotype was counted a few times. V usage is TRBV11-3 and J usage is TRBJ1-2; the D gene is possibly TRBD1 (5 bases). Germline V gene data show CDR1 as SGHNT and CDR2 as YENEEA. V lost 3 bases to trimming and J lost 4 bases, with 12 bases between them. The CDR3 consists of 14 residues. CDR3 DNA sequence: TGTGCCAGCAGCTTCAGGGCGGGGGTCTATGGCTACACCTTC. This gives the protein CASSFRAGVYGYTF.

The J gene is TRBJ1-1, the V gene TRBV12-3 or TRBV12-4; perhaps TRBD1 as D (5 bases). V was shortened by 3 bases and J by 3 bases, with 11 bases between the two germline ends. There are 14 residues in the CDR3. The CDR3 bases are TGTGCCAGCAGTTTTCTCGGGGGGTACACTGAAGCTTTCTTT. Its protein product is CASSFLGGYTEAFF.

There are a few counts of this clonotype. The gene calls are TRBV20-1 and TRBJ1-6; 9 nucleotides line up with TRBD1. J lost 8 bases, V lost 3 bases, and 5 bases had no gene match. Germline V lookup: CDR1 DFQATT, CDR2 SNEGSKA (reference sequence). The CDR3 runs 14 residues. This CDR3 reads CSARVTGGDSPLHF. CDR3 sequence (DNA): TGCAGTGCTAGGGTGACAGGGGGTGATTCACCCCTCCACTTT.

There are a few counts of this clonotype. This chain's CDR3 is CSAWTSRTDTQYF. The DNA of the CDR3 is TGCAGTGCGTGGACTAGCCGCACAGATACGCAGTATTTT. This chain links TRBV20-1 with TRBJ2-3; 8 nucleotides line up with TRBD2. The germline CDR1 and CDR2 sequences are DFQATT and SNEGSKA (reference sequence). This CDR3 is built from 13 residues. V lost 6 bases to trimming and J lost 1 base; unmatched junction nucleotides: 3.

V gene TRBV29-1 combines with J gene TRBJ2-3; no clear D. The CDR3 is 13 residues long. The V and J ends lost 6 bases and 6 bases respectively, with 16 bases between them. The germline V gene encodes CDR1 SQVTM and CDR2 ANQGSEA. The CDR3 nucleotides are TGCAGCGTGGTCCAGGAGAATGAGGATACGCAGTATTTT. It is translated as CSVVQENEDTQYF.

This clonotype was counted a few times. The chain recombines TRBV6-5 with TRBJ1-2; 11 bases line up with TRBD1. Germline lookup yields CDR1 MNHEY and CDR2 SVGAGI. V shed 0 bases, J shed 8 bases, and the junction held 2 bases outside the gene matches. There are 14 residues in the CDR3. The CDR3 DNA sequence: TGTGCCAGCAGTTACTCCGGACAGGGGGCAGGCTACACCTTC. Protein: CASSYSGQGAGYTF.

This clonotype was seen a handful of times. The CDR3 reads CASSYDGVRQPQHF. As DNA, the CDR3 is TGTGCCAGCAGTTACGATGGGGTCAGGCAGCCCCAGCATTTT. The chain is built from TRBV6-5 and TRBJ1-5; D unclear. CDR1 and CDR2 (germline): MNHEY, SVGAGI. This CDR3 region has 14 residues. V was clipped by 2 bases and J by 7 bases, with 12 bases between them.

This clonotype has only a few counts. The chain is built from TRBV27 and TRBJ2-7; D remains unclear. Germline lookup yields CDR1 MNHEY and CDR2 SMNVEV (reference sequence). V lost 2 bases, J lost 6 bases, and 14 bases lay in between. The CDR3 sequence is 14 residues long. The CDR3 DNA reads TGTGCCAGCAGTTTAAATCCTAGTTCGGGCGAGCAGTACTTC. Encoded protein: CASSLNPSSGEQYF.

The chain has TRBV4-1 and TRBJ1-1, with TRBD1 matching 11 bases. With 4 bases clipped from V and 6 bases from J, the junction kept 7 bases outside the gene matches. The CDR3 length is 15 residues. Germline V gene sequence: CDR1 MGHRA, CDR2 YSYEKL. The CDR3 region is CASSPIGQGASEAFF. CDR3 bases: TGCGCCAGCAGCCCCATCGGACAGGGGGCTTCTGAAGCTTTCTTT.

The V and J genes are TRBV9 and TRBJ2-1, with 9 positions matching TRBD2. V lost 0 bases, J lost 3 bases, and 4 bases stayed unmatched. There are 16 residues in the CDR3. Germline CDR1 reads SGDLS; CDR2 reads YYNGEE. DNA for the CDR3: TGTGCCAGCAGCGTAGCTAGTAGCGGGAGCTACAATGAGCAGTTCTTC. Translation: CASSVASSGSYNEQFF.

The table lists this clonotype with a few counts. The V call is TRBV20-1, the J call TRBJ2-3; a possible D gene is TRBD2 (5 bases). Germline lookup yields CDR1 DFQATT and CDR2 SNEGSKA (reference sequence). This CDR3 spans 13 amino acids. Trimming left V 3 bases short and J 4 bases short, with 11 bases between. As DNA, the CDR3 is TGCAGTGCTAGGATGGACTTTCCAGATACGCAGTATTTT. The encoded protein is CSARMDFPDTQYF.

This chain uses TRBV9 with TRBJ1-1; D is undetermined. Germline CDR1 reads SGDLS; CDR2 reads YYNGEE. The ends were cut back, 0 bases at V and 6 bases at J, with 12 bases in the middle. This CDR3 is built from 14 residues. CDR3 coding DNA: TGTGCCAGCAGCGTAGGGCCATTAGACGCTGAAGCTTTCTTT. Amino acids: CASSVGPLDAEAFF.

This clonotype was detected ten times or more. CDR3 DNA: TGCGCCAGCAGCGCTAGCGGTCGGGGGGGCAATGAGCAGTTCTTC. Translation: CASSASGRGGNEQFF. The rearrangement uses TRBV5-1 and TRBJ2-1; 8 bases are a match to TRBD2. This CDR3 is 15 amino acids long. Germline V gene data show CDR1 as SGHRS and CDR2 as YFSETQ. V lost 4 bases and J lost 6; bases outside the gene matches: 9.

This clonotype was seen at least ten times. The chain employs TRBV5-1 and TRBJ2-1; D gene ambiguous. CDR1 SGHRS and CDR2 YFSETQ come from the germline V gene. Between the trimmed V and J ends, which lost 2 bases and 8 bases, there was a span of 11 bases. The CDR3 covers 13 residues. DNA of the CDR3: TGCGCCAGCAGCTTAACGGTCTTATATGAGCAGTTCTTC. Its translation: CASSLTVLYEQFF.

The V gene is TRBV11-2, the J gene TRBJ2-2; D tentatively reads TRBD1 or TRBD2 (7 bases each). Between the trimmed V and J ends, which lost 6 bases and 3 bases, there was a span of 14 bases. Germline CDR1 and CDR2: SGHAT and FQNNGV. The CDR3 sequence is 15 residues long. CDR3 sequence (DNA): TGTGCCAGCAGGGGGGGGGACAGCTACACCGGGGAGCTGTTTTTT. Residues: CASRGGDSYTGELFF.

This chain uses TRBV19 with TRBJ1-5; D is undetermined. Trimming cost V 5 bases and J 0 bases, with 11 bases left between them. CDR3 length: 15 amino acids. The germline V gene has CDR1 LNHDA and CDR2 SQIVND (reference sequence). CDR3 in amino acids: CASSRESYSNQPQHF. The CDR3 nucleotides are TGTGCCAGTAGTCGAGAGTCTTATAGCAATCAGCCCCAGCATTTT.

The chain couples TRBV12-5 to TRBJ1-1, with TRBD1 matching over 7 bases. In germline, CDR1 is LGHNT, CDR2 FRNRAP. The ends lost 1 base at V and 3 bases at J; junction bases unmatched: 5. This CDR3 region has 15 residues. The DNA for the CDR3 is TGTGCTAGTGGTTTGGGTCAGGGGGTTCACACTGAAGCTTTCTTT. It translates to CASGLGQGVHTEAFF.

This clonotype was seen many times. The V and J genes are TRBV12-3 or TRBV12-4 and TRBJ2-1; 8 positions match TRBD2. This CDR3 is built from 18 residues. V was clipped by 0 bases and J by 3 bases; unmatched bases: 10. CDR3 sequence reads: CASSLAETLAGLYNEQFF. CDR3 DNA sequence: TGTGCCAGCAGTTTAGCAGAAACATTAGCGGGACTCTACAATGAGCAGTTCTTC.

V is TRBV5-1 and J is TRBJ2-1; D gene uncertain. This CDR3 is 13 amino acids long. The germline gives CDR1 SGHRS, CDR2 YFSETQ. V lost 2 bases and J lost 7, with 10 bases in between. CDR3 nucleotide sequence: TGCGCCAGCAGCTTTCTCGGTGAAAATGAGCAGTTCTTC. It translates to CASSFLGENEQFF.